This T cell receptor beta chain was observed in a study of blood T cell repertoires in COVID-19. Study as a whole: Acute and convalescent COVID-19 samples came from the United States, Italy and Spain. T cells, B-cell-depleted T cells, or PBMCs supplied cDNA or gDNA.

In the original analysis: Counts of nucleated cells, estimated from reference gene primer amplification, were obtained. This table comes from immunoSEQ multiplex PCR, and its TCRdb copy is limited to in-frame clones, with some not included. V and J calls and clone size come straight from that table; D and trimming were deduced from the DNA. The table lists about 120,000 clones, 75% to 85% of them singletons, with about 39% in the top ten. The CDR3 consists of 15 residues. V was shortened by 6 bases and J by 1 base, with 15 bases between the two germline ends. Germline CDR1 reads LNHDA; CDR2 reads SQIVND (reference sequence).

The TCR sequence derives from a middle-aged man with active or convalescent COVID-19. The chain combines TRBV19 with TRBJ1-1; D remains unclear. The sample comprised peripheral blood. CDR3 bases: TGTGCCAGTAGAACCGGGGATGGCGAGAACACTGAAGCTTTCTTT. Encoded protein: CASRTGDGENTEAFF.